The present T cell receptor (beta chain) was sequenced within a study of cytomegalovirus exposure and HLA in healthy donors. Losses at the gene ends were 7 bases for V and 4 bases for J; bases not matched to a gene: 7. The CDR3 covers 14 residues. Germline CDR1 and CDR2: MNHNS and SASEGT. The PCR used 60 Vbeta and 13 Jbeta primers. Clones were sequenced by immunoSEQ multiplex PCR, and TCRdb holds only the in-frame ones, with some missing. This table has around 210,000 clones, approximately 79% appearing once. The source material was PBMCs. The receptor comes from a man between 50 and 59 years old in good health and CMV-seronegative. The genes are TRBV6-1 and TRBJ1-3; TRBD1 matches at 7 bases. CDR3 region: CASNPGGRGNTIYF. In DNA, the CDR3 is TGTGCCAGCAACCCAGGGGGGCGGGGAAACACCATATATTTT.